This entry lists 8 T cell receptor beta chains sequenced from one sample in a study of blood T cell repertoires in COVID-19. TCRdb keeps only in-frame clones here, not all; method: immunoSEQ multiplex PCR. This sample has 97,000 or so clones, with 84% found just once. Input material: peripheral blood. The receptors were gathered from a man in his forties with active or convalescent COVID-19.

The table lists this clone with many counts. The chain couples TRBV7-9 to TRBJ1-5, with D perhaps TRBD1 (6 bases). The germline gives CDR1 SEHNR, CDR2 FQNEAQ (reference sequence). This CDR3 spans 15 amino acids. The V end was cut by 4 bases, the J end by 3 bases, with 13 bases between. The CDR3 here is CASSSGQLNNQPQHF. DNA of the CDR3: TGTGCCAGCAGCTCCGGACAGCTCAACAATCAGCCCCAGCATTTT.

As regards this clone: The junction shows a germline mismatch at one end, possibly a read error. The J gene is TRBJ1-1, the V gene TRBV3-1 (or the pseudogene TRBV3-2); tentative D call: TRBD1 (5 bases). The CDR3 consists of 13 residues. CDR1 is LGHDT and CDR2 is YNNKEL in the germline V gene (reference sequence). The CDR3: CASTQQVSTEAFF. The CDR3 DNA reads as TGTGCCAGCACCCAACAGGTATCGACTGAAGCTTTCTTT.

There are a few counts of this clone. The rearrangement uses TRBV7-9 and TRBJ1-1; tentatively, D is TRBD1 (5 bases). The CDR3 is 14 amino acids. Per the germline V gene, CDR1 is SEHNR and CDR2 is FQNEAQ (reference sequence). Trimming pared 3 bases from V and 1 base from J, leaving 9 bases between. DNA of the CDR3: TGTGCCAGCAGCTTGGAGGGGACGAACACTGAAGCTTTCTTT. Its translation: CASSLEGTNTEAFF.

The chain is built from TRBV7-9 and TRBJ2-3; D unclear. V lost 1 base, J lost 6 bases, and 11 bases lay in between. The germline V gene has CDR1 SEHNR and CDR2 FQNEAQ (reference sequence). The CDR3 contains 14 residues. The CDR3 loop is CASSLGSGRDTQYF. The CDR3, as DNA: TGTGCCAGCAGCTTAGGTTCGGGTCGGGATACGCAGTATTTT.

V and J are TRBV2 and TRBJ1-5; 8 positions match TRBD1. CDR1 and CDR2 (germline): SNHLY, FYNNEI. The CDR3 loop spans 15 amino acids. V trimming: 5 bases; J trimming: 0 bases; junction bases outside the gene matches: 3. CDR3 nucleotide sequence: TGTGCCAGCAGTCTACAGGGGGATAGCAATCAGCCCCAGCATTTT. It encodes CASSLQGDSNQPQHF.

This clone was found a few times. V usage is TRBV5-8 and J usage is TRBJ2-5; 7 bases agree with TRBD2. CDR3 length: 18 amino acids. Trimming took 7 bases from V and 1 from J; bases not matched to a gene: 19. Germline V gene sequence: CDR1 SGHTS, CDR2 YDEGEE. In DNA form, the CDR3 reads TGTGCCAGCTGGGCCGGACTAGGGAGGAATAGCCTCCAAGAGACCCAGTACTTC. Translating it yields CASWAGLGRNSLQETQYF.

As DNA, the CDR3 is TGTGCCAGCAGTTCCATAAGTAGCTCCTATAATTCACCCCTCCACTTT. Translated: CASSSISSSYNSPLHF. The chain combines TRBV6-5 with TRBJ1-6; no clear D gene. Deletions cut 4 bases from V and 0 bases from J, with 10 bases between. The germline CDR1 and CDR2 sequences are MNHEY and SVGAGI. The CDR3 is 16 amino acids.

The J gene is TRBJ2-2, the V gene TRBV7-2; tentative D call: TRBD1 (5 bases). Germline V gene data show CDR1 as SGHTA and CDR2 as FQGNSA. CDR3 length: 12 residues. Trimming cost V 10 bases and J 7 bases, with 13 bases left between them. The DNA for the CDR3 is TGTGCCACCTCTCAGGGAATCGGGGAGCTGTTTTTT. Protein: CATSQGIGELFF. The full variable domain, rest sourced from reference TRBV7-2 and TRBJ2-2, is GAGVSQSPSNKVTEKGKDVELRCDPISGHTALYWYRQSLGQGLEFLIYFQGNSAPDKSGLPSDRFSAERTGGSVSTLTIQRTQQEDSAVYLCATSQGIGELFFGEGSRLTVL.